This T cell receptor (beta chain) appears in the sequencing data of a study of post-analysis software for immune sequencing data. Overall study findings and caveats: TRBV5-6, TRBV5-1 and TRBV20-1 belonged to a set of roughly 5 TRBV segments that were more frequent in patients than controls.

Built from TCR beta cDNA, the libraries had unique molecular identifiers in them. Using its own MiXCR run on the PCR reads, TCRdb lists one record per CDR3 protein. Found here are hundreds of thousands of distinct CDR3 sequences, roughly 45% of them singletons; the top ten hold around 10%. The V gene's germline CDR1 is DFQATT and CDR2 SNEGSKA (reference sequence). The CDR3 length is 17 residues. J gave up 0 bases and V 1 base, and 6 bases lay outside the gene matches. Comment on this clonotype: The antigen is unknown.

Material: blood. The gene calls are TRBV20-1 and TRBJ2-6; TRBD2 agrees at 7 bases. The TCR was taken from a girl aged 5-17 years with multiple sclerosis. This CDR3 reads CSARGRTGGSGANVLTF. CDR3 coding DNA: TGCAGTGCTAGAGGGCGGACGGGAGGCTCTGGGGCCAACGTCCTGACTTTC.